This TCR beta chain appears in the sequencing data of a study of Ad26.COV2.S vaccination and SARS-CoV-2 variants. The treatment is: roughly 19 received Ad26.COV2.S at low or high dose, single or two shots; roughly five received placebo; per-sample allocation not given. Each sample was drawn 63 days after the first injection (of vaccine or placebo). What was given as vaccine was an Ad26 vector encoding Wuhan-strain SARS-CoV-2 spike. The junction had 11 bases not matched to a gene; V was cut back by 5 bases and J by 9 bases. The CDR3 contains 15 residues. CDR1 is MDHEN, CDR2 SYDVKM, per germline. Only in-frame clones appear in the TCRdb table, and some are missing; sequencing was by immunoSEQ multiplex PCR. The sample yields about 460,000 clones, roughly nine tenths seen once.

This chain joins TRBV28 and TRBJ2-1, with TRBD2 identical over 9 bases. This TCR came from a person aged 18 to 59 who received the Ad26.COV2.S COVID-19 vaccine or a placebo. The specimen comprised peripheral blood, sampled in a trial of Ad26.COV2.S vaccine versus placebo. The CDR3 bases are TGTGCCAGCAGTAAACCGGGACTAGCACTGGGTGAGCAGTTCTTC. This encodes CASSKPGLALGEQFF.